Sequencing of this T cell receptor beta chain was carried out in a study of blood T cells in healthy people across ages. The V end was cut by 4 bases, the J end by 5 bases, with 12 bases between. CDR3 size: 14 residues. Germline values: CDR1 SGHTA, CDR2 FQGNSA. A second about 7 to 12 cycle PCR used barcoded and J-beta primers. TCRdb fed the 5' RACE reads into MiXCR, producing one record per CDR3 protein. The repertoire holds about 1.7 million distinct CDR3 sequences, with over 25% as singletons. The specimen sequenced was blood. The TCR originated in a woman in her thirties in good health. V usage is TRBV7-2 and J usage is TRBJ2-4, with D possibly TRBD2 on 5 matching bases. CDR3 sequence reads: CASSSLAGQNIQYF. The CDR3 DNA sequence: TGTGCCAGCAGCTCCCTAGCTGGACAAAACATTCAGTACTTC.